This paragraph reports one TCR beta chain. Its antigen is not known. The use of a sample-barcoded 5' primer and a J-beta primer mix characterized a second PCR of 7 to 11 cycles. In TCRdb, the 5' RACE reads were re-called with MiXCR into one record per CDR3 protein. The repertoire has under 1,000,000 distinct CDR3 sequences, roughly 35% of them found once; the top ten carry 10% to 15%. This entry is derived from a study of blood T cells in healthy people across ages. Investigators took about 9.2 milliliters of peripheral blood from every donor. Study-level points and caveats: Diversity was higher, and naive CD4+ cells more numerous, in long-lived donors than in aged donors. Age advanced and TCR beta diversity per million T cells fell, roughly linearly.

Sequenced material: blood. The origin of this receptor is a man between 18 and 29 years old in good health.

As DNA, the CDR3 is TGCGCCAGCAGCTTGGATGTGCGGAACCAAGAGACCCAGTACTTC. As protein: CASSLDVRNQETQYF. The chain joins TRBV5-1 to TRBJ2-5; no definite D call. Germline CDR1 reads SGHRS; CDR2 reads YFSETQ. V was pared by 0 bases and J by 0 bases, with 9 bases between. CDR3 length: 15 amino acids. The whole variable domain, filled in from reference TRBV5-1 and TRBJ2-5, reads KAGVTQTPRYLIKTRGQQVTLSCSPISGHRSVSWYQQTPGQGLQFLFEYFSETQRNKGNFPGRFSGRQFSNSRSEMNVSTLELGDSALYLCASSLDVRNQETQYFGPGTRLLVL.